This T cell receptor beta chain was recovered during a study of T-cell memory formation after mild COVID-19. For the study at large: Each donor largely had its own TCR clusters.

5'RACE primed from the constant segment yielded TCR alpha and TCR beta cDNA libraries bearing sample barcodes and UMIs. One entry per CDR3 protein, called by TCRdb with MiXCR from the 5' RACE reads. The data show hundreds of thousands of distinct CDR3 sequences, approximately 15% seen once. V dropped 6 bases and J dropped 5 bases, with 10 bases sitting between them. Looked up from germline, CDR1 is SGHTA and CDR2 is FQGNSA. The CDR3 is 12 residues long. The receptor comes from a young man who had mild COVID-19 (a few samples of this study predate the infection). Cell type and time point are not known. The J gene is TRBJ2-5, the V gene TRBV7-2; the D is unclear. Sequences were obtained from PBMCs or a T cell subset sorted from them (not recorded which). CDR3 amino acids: CASRGPGETQYF. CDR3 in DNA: TGTGCCAGCAGGGGTCCCGGGGAGACCCAGTACTTC.